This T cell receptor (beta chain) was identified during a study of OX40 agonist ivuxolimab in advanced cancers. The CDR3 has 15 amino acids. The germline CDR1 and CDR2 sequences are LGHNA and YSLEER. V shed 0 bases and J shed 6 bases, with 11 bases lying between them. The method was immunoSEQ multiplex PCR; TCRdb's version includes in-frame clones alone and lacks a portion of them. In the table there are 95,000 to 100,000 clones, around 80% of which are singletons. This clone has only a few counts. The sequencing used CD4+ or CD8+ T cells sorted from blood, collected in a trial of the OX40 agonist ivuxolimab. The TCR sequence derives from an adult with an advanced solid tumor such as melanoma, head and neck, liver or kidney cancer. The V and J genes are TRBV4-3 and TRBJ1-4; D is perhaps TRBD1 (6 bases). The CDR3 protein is CASSQDMAGDEKLFF. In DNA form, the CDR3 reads TGCGCCAGCAGCCAAGATATGGCAGGGGATGAAAAACTGTTTTTT.